A selection of T cell receptor beta chains follows, all from one sample in a study of human T cells and chemical hapten exposure. Each CDR3 protein is one row after TCRdb ran MiXCR on the RACE reads. This sample has approximately 90,000 distinct CDR3 sequences, with more than 9.5% found just once. The sequenced sample was whole blood, obtained in connection with sensitization to the hapten diphenylcyclopropenone (DPC). The receptors derive from a man aged 40-55 years with alopecia areata. Some clones in this sample may be carry-over from other donors' samples. Each CDR3 is given with its conserved first and last residue. The order of the fields is D gene, J gene, V gene, clone size, CDR3 DNA, CDR3 protein. The D gene is left open where the match is weak. The size entry is marked missing in some rows and otherwise reads once, few, many or a size class.

.	TRBJ2-1	TRBV6-2/TRBV6-3	many	TGTGCCAGCAGTTACCCTCTGGGGGCCATCTACAATGAGCAGTTCTTC	CASSYPLGAIYNEQFF
.	TRBJ1-3	TRBV12-3/TRBV12-4	many	TGTGCCAGCAGTTTAACCCCCAGGGTCCCTGGAAACACCATATATTTT	CASSLTPRVPGNTIYF
.	TRBJ2-3	TRBV28	many	TGTGCCAGCGGGAGCCCCAGCACAGATACGCAGTATTTT	CASGSPSTDTQYF
TRBD2	TRBJ2-7	TRBV20-1	.	TGCAGTGCTAGTAAGGCTAGCGGGAGTAACGAGCAGTACTTC	CSASKASGSNEQYF
TRBD2	TRBJ2-1	TRBV11-2	few	TGTGCCAGTGGACTAGCTCTGTACAATGAGCAGTTCTTC	CASGLALYNEQFF
TRBD1	TRBJ1-5	TRBV20-1	many	TGCAGTGCTAGAGAAGGAGGCAGGGGGAATCAGCCCCAGCATTTT	CSAREGGRGNQPQHF
TRBD2	TRBJ2-5	TRBV25-1	.	TGTGCCAGCAGTGAGAGAGCGGGAGTAACGGAGACCCAGTACTTC	CASSERAGVTETQYF
.	TRBJ1-1	TRBV12-3/TRBV12-4	many	TGTGCCAGCAGTTTCCCAGGGGAGAACACTGAAGCTTTCTTT	CASSFPGENTEAFF
.	TRBJ2-3	TRBV11-2	.	TGTGCCAGCAGCGCGCCGGGCCGGGGGTTAGATACGCAGTATTTT	CASSAPGRGLDTQYF
.	TRBJ2-5	TRBV5-1	few	TGCGCCAGCAGCTTGGCGGAGACCCAGTACTTC	CASSLAETQYF
.	TRBJ2-3	TRBV11-2	.	TGTGCCAGCAGCCCCAGAGGTGACGTTCTCAAAACAGATACGCAGTATTTT	CASSPRGDVLKTDTQYF
.	TRBJ1-5	TRBV15	many	TGTGCCACCAGCAGAGAGCCCCTGAGCGTGGGCAATCAGCCCCAGCATTTT	CATSREPLSVGNQPQHF
.	TRBJ1-5	TRBV5-6	.	TGTGCCAGCAGCGGTGGGCCACAGGGAGAGAATCAGCCCCAGCATTTT	CASSGGPQGENQPQHF
.	TRBJ1-2	TRBV4-2	.	TGTGCCAGCAGCCAAGAAGCTTACCCAGGTGCCCAAGATGGCTACACCTTC	CASSQEAYPGAQDGYTF
.	TRBJ2-7	TRBV11-2	many	TGTGCCAGCAGCCACTACGAGCAGTACTTC	CASSHYEQYF
.	TRBJ2-1	TRBV29-1	.	TGCAGCGTTGAAGATTCCGGCGGTTACAATGAGCAGTTCTTC	CSVEDSGGYNEQFF
TRBD2	TRBJ2-5	TRBV11-1	few	TGTGCCAGCAGCTTACGACTAGCGGGCCCCCAAGAGACCCAGTACTTC	CASSLRLAGPQETQYF
TRBD2	TRBJ2-1	TRBV10-3	few	TGTGCCATCAGTGAGTCGATGGCGGGAGCCTACAATGAGCAGTTCTTC	CAISESMAGAYNEQFF
TRBD2	TRBJ2-1	TRBV5-1	few	TGCGCCAGCAGCTTGGGACCTAGCGGACCAACCTACAATGAGCAGTTCTTC	CASSLGPSGPTYNEQFF
TRBD1	TRBJ1-1	TRBV7-8	many	TGTGCCAGCAGCTTATTCAGGGGGCGAAACACTGAAGCTTTCTTT	CASSLFRGRNTEAFF
.	TRBJ2-4	TRBV4-3	few	TGCGCCAGCAGCCAAGATCGGCAGACCAAAAACATTCAGTACTTC	CASSQDRQTKNIQYF
TRBD2	TRBJ2-1	TRBV20-1	.	TGCAGTGCTAGAGCGGGAGGGCCTAGGAATGAGCAGTTCTTC	CSARAGGPRNEQFF
TRBD2	TRBJ2-1	TRBV20-1	.	TGCAGTGCTGGATCAGCGGGAGGGTACGATGAGCAGTTCTTC	CSAGSAGGYDEQFF
.	TRBJ1-1	TRBV30	few	TGTGCCTGGAACGACGGGAACACTGAAGCTTTCTTT	CAWNDGNTEAFF
TRBD2	TRBJ2-3	TRBV7-2	few	TGTGCCAGCAGCTTTCAGGGTTCGGGAGGGGGAACAGATACGCAGTATTTT	CASSFQGSGGGTDTQYF
TRBD2	TRBJ2-5	TRBV18	few	TGTGCCAGCTCACCCGCGGGGAGCGGGAGAGGAGAGACCCAGTACTTC	CASSPAGSGRGETQYF
.	TRBJ2-7	TRBV7-2	few	TGTGCCAGCAAGCAGAGTAACTACGAGCAGTACTTC	CASKQSNYEQYF
TRBD2	TRBJ2-2	TRBV6-5	few	TGTGCCAGCAGTTACTCGATCCTAGCGGGAGGGGGGGAGCTGTTTTTT	CASSYSILAGGGELFF
.	TRBJ2-3	TRBV28	.	TGTGCCAGCAGTTTAGGCGTCCTAGATACGCAGTATTTT	CASSLGVLDTQYF
.	TRBJ2-4	TRBV5-5	.	TGTGCCAGCAGCAACCGGGACCTAGCCAAAAACATTCAGTACTTC	CASSNRDLAKNIQYF
.	TRBJ2-1	TRBV4-1	.	TGCGCCAGCAGCCACACGATTGGAGGGGTAAGAAATGAGCAGTTCTTC	CASSHTIGGVRNEQFF
.	TRBJ1-1	TRBV19	.	TGTGCCAGTAGTATAACCCACCCCACTAAAGCGGCTTTCTTT	CASSITHPTKAAFF
.	TRBJ2-6	TRBV28	.	TGTGCCAGCAGTTTAGGTCGGCATAGTAGGGGGGCCAACGTCCTGACTTTC	CASSLGRHSRGANVLTF
.	TRBJ2-3	TRBV14	many	TGTGCCAGCTCACTAGCAGCCCGCCAGGATACGCAGTATTTT	CASSLAARQDTQYF
TRBD2	TRBJ2-1	TRBV20-1	.	TGCAGTGCTAGAGGAGGGACTAGCGGGAGCTATGAGCAGTTCTTC	CSARGGTSGSYEQFF
.	TRBJ2-5	TRBV19	few	TGTGCCAGTACCCCGGCTTACACATATCAAGAGACCCAGTACTTC	CASTPAYTYQETQYF
TRBD2	TRBJ2-2	TRBV3-1	.	TGTGCCAGCAGCGCCGGGACTACAGTGACCGGGGAGCTGTTTTTT	CASSAGTTVTGELFF
.	TRBJ1-2	TRBV4-2	many	TGTGCCAGCAGCCAAGAAGGCGGGAATCAGGCCTATGGCTACACCTTC	CASSQEGGNQAYGYTF
TRBD1	TRBJ2-7	TRBV4-1	few	TGCGCCAGCAGCCAAGGAGGGGGCGGCGAGCAGTACTTC	CASSQGGGGEQYF
.	TRBJ2-7	TRBV18	.	TGTGCCAGCTCACCACGGGTCGAGGACCCCACCTACGAGCAGTACTTC	CASSPRVEDPTYEQYF
.	TRBJ1-2	TRBV6-2/TRBV6-3	many	TGTGCCAGCAAACAAGGGGATACCTATGGCTACACCTTC	CASKQGDTYGYTF
.	TRBJ2-3	TRBV6-5	.	TGTGCCAGCAGTTACGGGTTCACAGATACGCAGTATTTT	CASSYGFTDTQYF
TRBD2	TRBJ2-3	TRBV6-2/TRBV6-3	many	TGTGCCAGCAGTATTGGGACTAGCGGGACTATCACAGATACGCAGTATTTT	CASSIGTSGTITDTQYF
TRBD2	TRBJ2-1	TRBV14	few	TGTGCCAGCAGCCAGCTAGCGGGAGGGCGCAATGAGCAGTTCTTC	CASSQLAGGRNEQFF
.	TRBJ2-2	TRBV20-1	.	TGCAGTGCTAGAGATGCAGCAGTCGCGAACACCGGGGAGCTGTTTTTT	CSARDAAVANTGELFF
TRBD2	TRBJ2-5	TRBV9	.	TGTGCCAGCAGCCCCGGGACTAGCGGGACCGAGACCCAGTACTTC	CASSPGTSGTETQYF
.	TRBJ2-3	TRBV4-2	many	TGTGCCAGCAGCCTAAGGATCGGCCGATTAGATCGAGGGCCAGATACGCAGTATTTT	CASSLRIGRLDRGPDTQYF
TRBD1	TRBJ1-6	TRBV14	few	TGTGCCAGCAGCTCGGACAGGGTTTCACCCCTCCACTTT	CASSSDRVSPLHF
.	TRBJ2-3	TRBV9	few	TGTGCCAGCAGCCCACCTTCTCAGGATACGCAGTATTTT	CASSPPSQDTQYF
.	TRBJ1-5	TRBV7-2	many	TGTGCCAGCAGCTTAGCCGGGCGTCAGCCGGCCCAGCATTTT	CASSLAGRQPAQHF
.	TRBJ2-7	TRBV28	.	TGTGCCAGCAGTTTTGTTGCCGGTAGCTCCTACGAGCAGTACTTC	CASSFVAGSSYEQYF
TRBD1	TRBJ1-2	TRBV2	many	TGTGCCAGCAGGAATATGGGACAGAGCCATGGCTACACCTTC	CASRNMGQSHGYTF